This T cell receptor (beta chain) was observed in a study of tumor-infiltrating lymphocytes in primary liver carcinoma. Study-wide results and caveats: All five tumor regions shared only about 7-25% of top clones.

The study co-extracted DNA and RNA from approximately 20-30 mg of unsorted bulk tissue. With chronic HBV infection, the patients were also treatment-naive. TCR beta cDNA was reverse-transcribed from about 0.45 ug of total RNA. The reaction used a constant-region primer and ProtoScript II reverse transcriptase. Three nested multiplex PCR rounds of slightly modified ARM-PCR generated TCR beta libraries. TRBV1-TRBV30 forward primers paired with a C-beta reverse primer drove the first two PCR rounds, 10 cycles each. TCRdb re-called the multiplex PCR reads with MiXCR, one entry per CDR3 protein. The sample contains 40,000 to 60,000 distinct CDR3 sequences, about two thirds of which appear only once. The germline CDR1 and CDR2 sequences are SQVTM and ANQGSEA. This CDR3 is 14 amino acids long. V lost 0 bases to trimming and J lost 5 bases, with 10 bases between them. Turning to this clonotype: Its antigen is not identified. The conserved closing phenylalanine or tryptophan is absent in this CDR3, likely reflecting a read error.

Material: liver tumor tissue from sampling region 5. Subset specified: tumor region T5, tumor centre. The source is a man aged 35 to 55 with primary liver carcinoma and hepatitis B virus infection. This chain uses TRBV29-1 with TRBJ2-2; possible D gene TRBD2, 6 bases. In nucleotides, the CDR3 is TGCAGCGTTGAAGACACCGCGGGAACCGGGGAGCTGTTTTCT. This encodes CSVEDTAGTGELFS.